The rows below give T cell receptor beta chains drawn from one sample of a study of CD8+ T cells in alopecia areata. Clones were read by immunoSEQ multiplex PCR, and TCRdb kept only the in-frame ones, dropping some. The sample includes 150,000 to 200,000 clones, more than 45% of them seen just once. This sample comprised CD4+ T cells sorted from blood, obtained at week 24, from a patient treated with tofacitinib. The receptors were gathered from a human donor with alopecia areata. CDR3s include the opening cysteine and the closing phenylalanine or tryptophan. Fields, in order: J gene, V gene, CDR3 protein.

TRBJ2-6,TRBV29-1,CSVPTGSGANVLTF
TRBJ2-7,TRBV5-1,CASSQTGDYEQYF
TRBJ1-4,TRBV19,CASSALTGGNEKLFF
TRBJ2-7,TRBV6-1,CASSGGLSYEQYF
TRBJ2-3,TRBV4-3,CASSQVGDTQYF
TRBJ1-4,TRBV5-1,CASSPGATNEKLFF
TRBJ2-2,TRBV25-1,CASSELQGGAGELFF
TRBJ2-1,TRBV18,CASSPSGGQYNEQFF
TRBJ2-1,TRBV30,CAWMAGAYNEQFF
TRBJ2-3,TRBV28,CASRELAGGSDTQYF
TRBJ2-7,TRBV5-1,CASTADRTRYEQYF
TRBJ2-1,TRBV18,CASSLALGTAYNEQFF
TRBJ2-7,TRBV6-1,CAISEFRGDYEQYF
TRBJ2-5,TRBV30,CAWSKYQETQYF
TRBJ2-3,TRBV7-7,CASSLGREGTDTQYF
TRBJ1-2,TRBV2,CASSEQGLYGYTF
TRBJ2-3,TRBV6-5,CASSLVGTDTQYF
TRBJ2-7,TRBV7-9,CASSLVSQLGQYF
TRBJ1-1,TRBV29-1,CSVEGRTNTEAFF
TRBJ2-7,TRBV29-1,CSAITGTGAYEQYF
TRBJ2-5,TRBV5-6,CASSLVPFGQETQYF
TRBJ1-5,TRBV5-1,CASSLDQNQPQHF
TRBJ1-2,TRBV7-9,CASSLAQVESGYTF
TRBJ2-7,TRBV28,CASHRGGRLNEQYF